The present entry profiles one TCR beta chain with its context. Assay used: immunoSEQ multiplex PCR; TCRdb lists only in-frame clones, some missing. The sample consists of roughly 190,000 clones, about nine tenths of them appearing once. The data derive from a study of blood T cell repertoires in COVID-19. From germline, CDR1 is MDHEN and CDR2 SYDVKM. With V trimmed by 6 bases and J by 0 bases, 2 bases remained unmatched. The CDR3 spans 14 residues. In Seattle, patients joined the study during active infection and were tracked longitudinally. The chain recombines TRBV28 with TRBJ2-3; 8 nucleotides line up with TRBD2. The specimen sequenced was peripheral blood. This TCR came from a woman aged 55-70 years with COVID-19, enrolled during active disease. CDR3 nucleotide sequence: TGTGCCAGCAGGGTAGCGGGAAGCACAGATACGCAGTATTTT. Encoded protein: CASRVAGSTDTQYF.